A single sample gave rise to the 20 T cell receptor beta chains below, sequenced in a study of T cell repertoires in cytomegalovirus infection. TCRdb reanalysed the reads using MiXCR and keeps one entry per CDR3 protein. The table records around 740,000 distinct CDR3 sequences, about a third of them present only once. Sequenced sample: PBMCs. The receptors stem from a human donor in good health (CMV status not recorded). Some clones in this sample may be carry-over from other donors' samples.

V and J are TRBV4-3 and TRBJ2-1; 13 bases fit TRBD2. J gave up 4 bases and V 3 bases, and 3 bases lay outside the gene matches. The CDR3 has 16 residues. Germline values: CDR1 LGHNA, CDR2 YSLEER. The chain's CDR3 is CASSQGTSGVYNEQFF. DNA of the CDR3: TGCGCCAGCAGCCAGGGGACTAGCGGGGTGTACAATGAGCAGTTCTTC.

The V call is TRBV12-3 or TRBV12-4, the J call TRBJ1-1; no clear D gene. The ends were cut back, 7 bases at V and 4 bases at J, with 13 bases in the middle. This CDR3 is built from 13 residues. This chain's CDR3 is CASKIRWVTEAFF. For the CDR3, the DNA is TGTGCCAGCAAGATACGGTGGGTCACTGAAGCTTTCTTT.

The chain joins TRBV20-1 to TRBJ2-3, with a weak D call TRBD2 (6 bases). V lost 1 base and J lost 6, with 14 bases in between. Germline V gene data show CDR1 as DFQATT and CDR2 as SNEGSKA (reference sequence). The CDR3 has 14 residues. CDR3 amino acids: CSARATGTSDTQYF. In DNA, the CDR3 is TGCAGTGCTAGAGCCACCGGGACTTCTGATACGCAGTATTTT.

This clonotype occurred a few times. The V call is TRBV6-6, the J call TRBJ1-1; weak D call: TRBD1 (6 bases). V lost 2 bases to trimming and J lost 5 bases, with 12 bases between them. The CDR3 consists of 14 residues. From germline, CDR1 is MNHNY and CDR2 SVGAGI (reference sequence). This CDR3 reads CASSYEGGRTEAFF. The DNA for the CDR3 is TGTGCCAGCAGTTACGAGGGGGGGAGGACTGAAGCTTTCTTT.

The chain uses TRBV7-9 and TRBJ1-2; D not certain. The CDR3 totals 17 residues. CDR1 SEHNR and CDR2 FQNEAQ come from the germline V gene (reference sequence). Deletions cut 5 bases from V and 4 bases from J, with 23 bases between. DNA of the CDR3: TGTGCCAGCAGCCCCCGAAATGAGCGAGCTTCTACCTATGGCTACACCTTC. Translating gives CASSPRNERASTYGYTF.

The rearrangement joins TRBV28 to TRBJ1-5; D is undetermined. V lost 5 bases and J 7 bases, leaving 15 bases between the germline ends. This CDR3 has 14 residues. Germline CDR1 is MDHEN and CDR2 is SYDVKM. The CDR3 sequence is CASSPPPFQQPQHF. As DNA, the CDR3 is TGTGCCAGCAGTCCGCCGCCCTTTCAGCAGCCCCAGCATTTT.

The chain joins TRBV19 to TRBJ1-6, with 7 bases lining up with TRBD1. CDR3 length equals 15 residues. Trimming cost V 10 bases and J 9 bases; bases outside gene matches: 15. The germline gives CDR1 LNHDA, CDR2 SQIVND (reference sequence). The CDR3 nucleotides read TGTGCCACCTCTAGAGATCGGACAGGATCTTCACCCCTCCACTTT. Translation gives CATSRDRTGSSPLHF.

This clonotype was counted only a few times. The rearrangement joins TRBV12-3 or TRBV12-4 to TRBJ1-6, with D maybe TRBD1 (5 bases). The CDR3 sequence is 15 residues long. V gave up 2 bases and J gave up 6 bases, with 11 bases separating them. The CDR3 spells CASSLSIGANSPLHF. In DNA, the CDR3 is TGTGCCAGCAGTTTAAGTATTGGGGCTAATTCACCCCTCCACTTT.

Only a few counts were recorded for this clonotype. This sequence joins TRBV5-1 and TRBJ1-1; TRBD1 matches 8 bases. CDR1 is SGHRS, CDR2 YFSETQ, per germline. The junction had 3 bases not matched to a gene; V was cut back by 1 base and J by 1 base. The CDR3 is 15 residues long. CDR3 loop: CASSLTGTGNTEAFF. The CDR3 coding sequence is TGCGCCAGCAGCTTGACCGGGACAGGGAACACTGAAGCTTTCTTT.

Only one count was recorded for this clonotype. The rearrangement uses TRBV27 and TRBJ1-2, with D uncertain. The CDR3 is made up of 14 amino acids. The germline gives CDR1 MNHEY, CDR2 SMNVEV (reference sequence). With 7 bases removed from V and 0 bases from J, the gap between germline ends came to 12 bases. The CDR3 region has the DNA TGTGCCAGCACGCCGGTTCCCACTAACTATGGCTACACCTTC. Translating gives CASTPVPTNYGYTF.

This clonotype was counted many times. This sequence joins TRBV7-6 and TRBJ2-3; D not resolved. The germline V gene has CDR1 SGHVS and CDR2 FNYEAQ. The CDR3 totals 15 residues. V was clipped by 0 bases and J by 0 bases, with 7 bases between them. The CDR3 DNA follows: TGTGCCAGCAGCTTAGCGAGACGAAGCACAGATACGCAGTATTTT. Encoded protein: CASSLARRSTDTQYF.

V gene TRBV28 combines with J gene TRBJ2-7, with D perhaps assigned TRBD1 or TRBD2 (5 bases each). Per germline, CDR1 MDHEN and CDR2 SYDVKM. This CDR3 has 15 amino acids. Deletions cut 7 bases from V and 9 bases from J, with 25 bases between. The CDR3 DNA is TGTGCCAGCACGTTAACGGGGTCAGTGACCACAGGGCAGTACTTC. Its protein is CASTLTGSVTTGQYF.

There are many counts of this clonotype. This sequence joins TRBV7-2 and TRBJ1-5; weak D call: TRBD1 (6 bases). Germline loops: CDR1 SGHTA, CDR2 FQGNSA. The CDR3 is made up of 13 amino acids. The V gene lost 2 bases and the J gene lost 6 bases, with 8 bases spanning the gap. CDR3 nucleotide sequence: TGTGCCAGCAGCTTACAACAGGGTCAGCCCCAGCATTTT. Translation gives CASSLQQGQPQHF.

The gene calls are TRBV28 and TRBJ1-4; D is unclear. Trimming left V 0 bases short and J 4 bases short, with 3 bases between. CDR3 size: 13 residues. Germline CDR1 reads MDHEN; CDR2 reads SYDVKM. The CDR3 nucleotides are TGTGCCAGCAGTTTATGGTTTAATGAAAAACTGTTTTTT. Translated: CASSLWFNEKLFF.

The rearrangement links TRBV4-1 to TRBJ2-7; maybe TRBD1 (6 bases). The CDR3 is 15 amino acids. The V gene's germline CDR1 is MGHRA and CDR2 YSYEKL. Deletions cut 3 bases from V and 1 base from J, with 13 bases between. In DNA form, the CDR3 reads TGCGCCAGCAGCCATACCATCGGACAGTCCTACGAGCAGTACTTC. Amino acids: CASSHTIGQSYEQYF.

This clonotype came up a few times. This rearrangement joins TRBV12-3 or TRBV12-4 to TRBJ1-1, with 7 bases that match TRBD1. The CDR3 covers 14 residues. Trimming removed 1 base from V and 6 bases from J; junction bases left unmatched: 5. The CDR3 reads CASSLGQGVAEAFF. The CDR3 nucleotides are TGTGCCAGCAGTTTAGGACAGGGAGTCGCTGAAGCTTTCTTT.

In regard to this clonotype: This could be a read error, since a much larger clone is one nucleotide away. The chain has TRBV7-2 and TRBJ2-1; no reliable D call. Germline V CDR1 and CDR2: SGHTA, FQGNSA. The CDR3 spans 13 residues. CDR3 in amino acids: CASSSTRDDEQLF. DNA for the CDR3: TGTGCCAGCAGCTCAACCCGAGATGATGAGCAGTTATTC.

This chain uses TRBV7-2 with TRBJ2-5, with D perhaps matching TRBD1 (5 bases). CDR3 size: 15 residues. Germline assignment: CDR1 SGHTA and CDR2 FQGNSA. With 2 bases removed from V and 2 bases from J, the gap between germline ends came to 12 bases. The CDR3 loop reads CASSLSWTIQETQYF. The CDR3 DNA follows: TGTGCCAGCAGCTTATCCTGGACAATTCAAGAGACCCAGTACTTC.

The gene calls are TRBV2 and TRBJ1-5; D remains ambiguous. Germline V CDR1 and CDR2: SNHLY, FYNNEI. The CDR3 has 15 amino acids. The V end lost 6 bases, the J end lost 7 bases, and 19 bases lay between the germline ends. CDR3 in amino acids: CASRKGVNAWQPQHF. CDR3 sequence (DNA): TGTGCCAGCAGGAAGGGTGTAAACGCCTGGCAGCCCCAGCATTTT.

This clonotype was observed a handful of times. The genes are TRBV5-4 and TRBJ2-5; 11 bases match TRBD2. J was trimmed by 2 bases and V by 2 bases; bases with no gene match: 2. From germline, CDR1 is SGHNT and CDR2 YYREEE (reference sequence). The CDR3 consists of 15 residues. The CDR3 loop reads CASSFRTSGQETQYF. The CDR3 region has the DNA TGTGCCAGCAGCTTTCGGACTAGCGGGCAAGAGACCCAGTACTTC. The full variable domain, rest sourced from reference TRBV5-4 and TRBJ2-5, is ETGVTQSPTHLIKTRGQQVTLRCSSQSGHNTVSWYQQALGQGPQFIFQYYREEENGRGNFPPRFSGLQFPNYSSELNVNALELDDSALYLCASSFRTSGQETQYFGPGTRLLVL.